This T cell receptor beta chain came from a study of T cell changes during pregnancy in multiple sclerosis (dated by TCRdb to the late 2010s). About the study as a whole: In women with multiple sclerosis, the researchers looked at how the T cell repertoire shifted as pregnancy progressed.

V is reduced by 4 bases and J by 6 bases, leaving a spacing of 16 bases between them. In the germline V gene, CDR1 corresponds to MNHNS and CDR2 to SASEGT. The cysteine opens and the phenylalanine closes a CDR3 of 14 amino acids. Only the CDR3 portion is preserved as DNA: 42 bases, with reading frame beginning at the first base. Libraries were prepared through the immunoSEQ multiplex PCR assay. In TCRdb, the immuneACCESS table is reduced to in-frame sequences with V and J assigned. These tables do not hold every clone; where another copy was compared, an unresolved V gene accounts for under half, and the others remain unexplained. The sample profile shows tens of thousands of clones; about 92% of them were found once. The leading ten clones occupy approximately 0.58% of the sample. Note on this clone: The specificity of this receptor is unknown. No quality values exist for individual bases; no much larger clone is one base distant.

This TCR came from a female donor with multiple sclerosis, enrolled in a pregnancy study. The V and J genes are TRBV6-1 and TRBJ2-7; tentative D gene TRBD2, with 6 bases matching. The sample was CD4+ T cells from peripheral blood mononuclear cells, taken after pregnancy. For the CDR3, the sequence is CASSGGGLAGEQYF. The DNA reads TGTGCCAGCAGTGGGGGAGGACTGGCCGGCGAGCAGTACTTC.